This entry is about one TCR beta chain. The record originates from a study of shared T cell receptors in the human thymus. Profiled with immunoSEQ multiplex PCR; TCRdb holds only in-frame clones, not every one. The repertoire holds 500,000 to 850,000 clones, with more than 70% as singletons. This CDR3 spans 14 amino acids. Germline V gene lookup returns CDR1 KGHSH and CDR2 LQKENI. V was clipped by 5 bases and J by 4 bases; unmatched bases: 8. These data were likewise used in another study, on human thymus T cells. That investigation notes: Donor material was obtained from healthy Finnish infants undergoing corrective surgery for congenital heart defects. Thymus pieces cut out during corrective heart surgery were the tissue that was used. Related work showed strongly overlapping thymic repertoires across unrelated individuals.

The chain combines TRBV18 with TRBJ2-7; 7 bases match TRBD2. The sequence derives from a boy younger than two with a congenital heart defect. Source material: thymocytes. The CDR3 DNA reads as TGTGCCAGCTCATTTCTAGCGGCCCGTTACGAGCAGTACTTC. It is translated as CASSFLAARYEQYF.